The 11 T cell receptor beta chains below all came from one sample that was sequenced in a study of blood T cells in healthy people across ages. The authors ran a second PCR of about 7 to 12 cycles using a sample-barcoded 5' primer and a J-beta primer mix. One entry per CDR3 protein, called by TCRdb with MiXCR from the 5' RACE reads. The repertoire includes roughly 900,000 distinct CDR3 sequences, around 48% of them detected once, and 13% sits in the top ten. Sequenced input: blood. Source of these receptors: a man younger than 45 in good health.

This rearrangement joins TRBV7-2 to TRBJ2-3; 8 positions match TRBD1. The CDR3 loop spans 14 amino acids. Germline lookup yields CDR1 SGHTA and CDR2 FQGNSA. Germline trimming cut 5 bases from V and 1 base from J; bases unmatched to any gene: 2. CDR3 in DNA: TGTGCCAGCAGCAAGGGACAGGGCACAGATACGCAGTATTTT. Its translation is CASSKGQGTDTQYF.

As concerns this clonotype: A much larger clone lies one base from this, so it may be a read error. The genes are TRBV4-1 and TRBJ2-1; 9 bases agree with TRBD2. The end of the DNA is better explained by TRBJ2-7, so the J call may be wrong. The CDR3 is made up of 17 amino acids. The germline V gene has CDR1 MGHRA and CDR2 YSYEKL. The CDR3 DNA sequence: TGCGCCAGCAGCCAAGAATACTTAGCGGGGGCTACGAATGAGCAGTACTTC. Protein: CASSQEYLAGATNEQYF.

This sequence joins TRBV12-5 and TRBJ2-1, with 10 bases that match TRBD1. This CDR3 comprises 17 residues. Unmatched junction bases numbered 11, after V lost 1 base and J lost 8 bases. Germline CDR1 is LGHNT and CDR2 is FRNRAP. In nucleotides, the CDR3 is TGTGCTAGTGGTTTGGGGACCGGGACAGGGGATATCGATGAGCAGTTCTTC. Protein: CASGLGTGTGDIDEQFF.

The CDR3 spells CSAQNHEGSSYEQYF. The CDR3 DNA is TGCAGTGCTCAGAATCATGAAGGGAGTTCCTACGAGCAGTACTTC. The V gene is TRBV20-1, the J gene TRBJ2-7; weak D call: TRBD2 (5 bases). V was trimmed by 5 bases and J by 1 base, leaving 18 bases between them. Germline loops: CDR1 DFQATT, CDR2 SNEGSKA (reference sequence). The CDR3 contains 15 residues.

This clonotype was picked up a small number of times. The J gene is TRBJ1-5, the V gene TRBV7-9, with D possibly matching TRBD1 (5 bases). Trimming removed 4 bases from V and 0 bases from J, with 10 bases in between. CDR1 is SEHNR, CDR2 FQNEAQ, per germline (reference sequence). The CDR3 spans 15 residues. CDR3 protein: CASSYGTDSNQPQHF. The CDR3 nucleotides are TGTGCCAGCAGCTACGGGACGGATAGCAATCAGCCCCAGCATTTT.

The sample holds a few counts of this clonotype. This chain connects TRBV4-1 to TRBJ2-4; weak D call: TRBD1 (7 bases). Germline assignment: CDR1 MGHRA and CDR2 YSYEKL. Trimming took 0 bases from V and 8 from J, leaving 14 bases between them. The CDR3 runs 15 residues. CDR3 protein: CASSQEGGGLDIQYF. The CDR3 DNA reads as TGCGCCAGCAGCCAAGAAGGAGGGGGCCTAGACATTCAGTACTTC.

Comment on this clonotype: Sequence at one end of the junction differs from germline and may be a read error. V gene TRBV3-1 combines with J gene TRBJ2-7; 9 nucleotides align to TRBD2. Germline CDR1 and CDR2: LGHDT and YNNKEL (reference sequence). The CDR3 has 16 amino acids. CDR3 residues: CAGSSRTSVSSYEQYF. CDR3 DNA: TGTGCCGGCAGCTCCCGGACTAGCGTGAGCTCCTACGAGCAGTACTTC.

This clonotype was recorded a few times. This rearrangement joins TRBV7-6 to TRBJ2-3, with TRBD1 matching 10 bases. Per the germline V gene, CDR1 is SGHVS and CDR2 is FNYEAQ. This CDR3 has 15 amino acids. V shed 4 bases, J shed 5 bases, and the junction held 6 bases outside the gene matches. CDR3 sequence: CASSSTGGTEDTQYF. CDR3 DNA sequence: TGTGCCAGCAGCTCGACAGGGGGCACGGAAGATACGCAGTATTTT.

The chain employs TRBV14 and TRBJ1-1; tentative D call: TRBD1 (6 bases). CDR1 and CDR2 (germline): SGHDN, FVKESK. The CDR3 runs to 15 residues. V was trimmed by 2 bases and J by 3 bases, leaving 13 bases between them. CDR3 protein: CASSQTTGLDTEAFF. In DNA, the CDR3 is TGTGCCAGCAGCCAAACTACAGGGTTGGACACTGAAGCTTTCTTT. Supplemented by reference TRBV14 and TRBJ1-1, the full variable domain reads EAGVTQFPSHSVIEKGQTVTLRCDPISGHDNLYWYRRVMGKEIKFLLHFVKESKQDESGMPNNRFLAERTGGTYSTLKVQPAELEDSGVYFCASSQTTGLDTEAFFGQGTRLTVV.

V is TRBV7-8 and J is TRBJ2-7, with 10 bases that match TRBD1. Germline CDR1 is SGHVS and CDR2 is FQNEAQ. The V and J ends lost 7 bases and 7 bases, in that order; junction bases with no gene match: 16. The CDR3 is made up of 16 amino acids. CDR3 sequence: CASNPTGQGVYNEQYF. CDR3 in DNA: TGTGCCAGCAACCCAACCGGACAGGGGGTCTACAATGAGCAGTACTTC. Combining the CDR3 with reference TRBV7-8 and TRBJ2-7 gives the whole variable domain GAGVSQSPRYKVAKRGQDVALRCDPISGHVSLFWYQQALGQGPEFLTYFQNEAQLDKSGLPSDRFFAERPEGSVSTLKIQRTQQEDSAVYLCASNPTGQGVYNEQYFGPGTRLTVT.

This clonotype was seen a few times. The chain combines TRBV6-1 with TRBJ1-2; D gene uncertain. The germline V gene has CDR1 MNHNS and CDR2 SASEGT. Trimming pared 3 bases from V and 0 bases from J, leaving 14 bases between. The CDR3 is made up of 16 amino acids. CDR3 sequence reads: CASSETPGSSNYGYTF. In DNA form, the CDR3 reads TGTGCCAGCAGTGAGACTCCGGGATCTTCTAACTATGGCTACACCTTC.